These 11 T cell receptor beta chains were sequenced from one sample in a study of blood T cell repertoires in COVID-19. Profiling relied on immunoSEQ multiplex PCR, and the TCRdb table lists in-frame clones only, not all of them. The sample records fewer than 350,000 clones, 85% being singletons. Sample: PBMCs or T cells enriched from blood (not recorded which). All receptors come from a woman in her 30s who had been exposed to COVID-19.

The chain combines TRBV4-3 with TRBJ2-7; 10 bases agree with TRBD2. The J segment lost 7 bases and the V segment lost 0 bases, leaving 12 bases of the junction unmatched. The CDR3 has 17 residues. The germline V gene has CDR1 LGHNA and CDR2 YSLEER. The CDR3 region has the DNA TGCGCCAGCAGCCAAGATCTTAGCGGGGGGCTAGTTTGGGAGCAGTACTTC. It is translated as CASSQDLSGGLVWEQYF.

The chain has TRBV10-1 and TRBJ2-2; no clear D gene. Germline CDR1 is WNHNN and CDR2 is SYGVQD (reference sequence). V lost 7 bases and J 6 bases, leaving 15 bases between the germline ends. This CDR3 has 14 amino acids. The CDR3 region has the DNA TGCGCCAGCACGGGTCAGACCGACGCCGGGGAGCTGTTTTTT. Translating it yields CASTGQTDAGELFF.

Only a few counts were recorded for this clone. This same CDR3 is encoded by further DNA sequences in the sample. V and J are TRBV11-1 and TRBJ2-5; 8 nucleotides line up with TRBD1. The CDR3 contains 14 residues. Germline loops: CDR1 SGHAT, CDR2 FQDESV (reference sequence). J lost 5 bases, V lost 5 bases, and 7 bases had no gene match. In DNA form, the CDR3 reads TGTGCCAGCAGCCTACGACAGGGGAGGGAGACCCAGTACTTC. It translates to CASSLRQGRETQYF.

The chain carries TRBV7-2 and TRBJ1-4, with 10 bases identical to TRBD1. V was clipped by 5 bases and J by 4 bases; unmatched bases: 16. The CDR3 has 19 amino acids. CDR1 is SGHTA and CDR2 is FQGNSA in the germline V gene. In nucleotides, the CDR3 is TGTGCCAGCAGCACAAGGTCGGGGACAGGGGATTCTGTTAATGAAAAACTGTTTTTT. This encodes CASSTRSGTGDSVNEKLFF.

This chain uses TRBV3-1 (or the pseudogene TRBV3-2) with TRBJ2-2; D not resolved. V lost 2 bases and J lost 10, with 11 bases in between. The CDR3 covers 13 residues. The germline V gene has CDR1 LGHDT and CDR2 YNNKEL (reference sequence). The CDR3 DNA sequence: TGTGCCAGCAGCCAATCCCTTTCAGAGGAGCTGTTTTTT. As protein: CASSQSLSEELFF.

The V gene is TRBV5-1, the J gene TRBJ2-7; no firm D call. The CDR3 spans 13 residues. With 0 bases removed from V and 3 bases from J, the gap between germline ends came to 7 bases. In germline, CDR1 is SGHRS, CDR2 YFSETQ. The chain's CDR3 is CASSLVGFYEQYF. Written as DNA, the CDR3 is TGCGCCAGCAGCTTGGTCGGGTTCTACGAGCAGTACTTC.

CDR3 nucleotide sequence: TGTGCCAGCAGCTCCAGACTAGCGGGAGCTCAATACGAGCAGTACTTC. This gives the protein CASSSRLAGAQYEQYF. The chain joins TRBV7-2 to TRBJ2-7; TRBD2 aligns across 12 bases. Per the germline V gene, CDR1 is SGHTA and CDR2 is FQGNSA. V shed 4 bases and J 4 bases; nucleotides not matched to a gene: 8. The CDR3 is 16 amino acids.

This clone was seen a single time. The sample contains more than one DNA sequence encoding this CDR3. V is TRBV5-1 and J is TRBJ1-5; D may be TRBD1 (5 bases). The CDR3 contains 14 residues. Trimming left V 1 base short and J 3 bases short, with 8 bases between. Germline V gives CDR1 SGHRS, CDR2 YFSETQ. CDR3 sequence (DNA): TGCGCCAGCAGCTTGACAGGTTTCAATCAGCCCCAGCATTTT. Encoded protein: CASSLTGFNQPQHF.

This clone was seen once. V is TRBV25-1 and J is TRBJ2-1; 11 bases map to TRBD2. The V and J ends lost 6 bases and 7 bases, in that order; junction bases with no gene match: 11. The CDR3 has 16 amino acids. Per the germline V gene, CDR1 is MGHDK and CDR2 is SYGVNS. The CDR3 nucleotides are TGTGCCAGCAGGCACCATGGACTAGCGGGTGGTAATGAGCAGTTCTTC. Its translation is CASRHHGLAGGNEQFF.

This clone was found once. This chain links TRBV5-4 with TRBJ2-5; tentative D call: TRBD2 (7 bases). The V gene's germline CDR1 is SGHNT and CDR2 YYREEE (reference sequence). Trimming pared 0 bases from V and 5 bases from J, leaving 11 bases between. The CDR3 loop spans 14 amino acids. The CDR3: CASSLAGGRETQYF. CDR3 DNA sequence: TGTGCCAGCAGCTTGGCCGGGGGGCGGGAGACCCAGTACTTC.

The CDR3 nucleotides read TGTGCCAGCAGCCAAGTAGGAGTCACAGATACGCAGTATTTT. It codes for CASSQVGVTDTQYF. J is TRBJ2-3 and V is TRBV3-1 (or the pseudogene TRBV3-2); unclear D gene. Trimming left V 1 base short and J 2 bases short, with 7 bases between. This CDR3 region has 14 residues. Germline V CDR1 and CDR2: LGHDT, YNNKEL (reference sequence).